This T cell receptor (beta chain) stems from a study of T cell responses to AZD1222 COVID-19 vaccine. General study findings and limits: CD4 TCRs associated with vaccination spanned spike, dominating at 160-218 and 743-854. There were mostly white British donors and more females than males, and clonal diversity was possibly underestimated.

Concerning this clone: Its antigen is still unknown.

Some clones are missing from TCRdb's copy, which holds only in-frame ones; the method was immunoSEQ multiplex PCR. This table has 96,000 or so clones, 85% to 90% appearing once. The CDR3 covers 14 residues. V lost 6 bases to trimming and J lost 8 bases, with 19 bases between them. Germline V gene lookup returns CDR1 SNHLY and CDR2 FYNNEI. The sequence came from an adult in good health. J is TRBJ1-2 and V is TRBV2; perhaps TRBD1 as D (6 bases). The material was peripheral blood, obtained on day 0 of AZD1222 vaccination. The CDR3 sequence: CASSLGAESRGYTF. The CDR3 DNA is TGTGCCAGCAGCCTGGGGGCAGAGTCGCGGGGCTACACCTTC.